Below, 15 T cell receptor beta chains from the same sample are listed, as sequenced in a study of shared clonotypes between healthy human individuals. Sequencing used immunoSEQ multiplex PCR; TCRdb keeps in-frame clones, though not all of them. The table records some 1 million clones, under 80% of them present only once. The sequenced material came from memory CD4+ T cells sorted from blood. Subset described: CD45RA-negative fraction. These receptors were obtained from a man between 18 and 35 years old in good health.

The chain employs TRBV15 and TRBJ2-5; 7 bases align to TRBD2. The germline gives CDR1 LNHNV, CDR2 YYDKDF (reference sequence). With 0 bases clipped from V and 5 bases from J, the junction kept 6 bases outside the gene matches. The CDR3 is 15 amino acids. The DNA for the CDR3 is TGTGCCACCAGCAGAGATAGGGAAGCGGGGGAGACCCAGTACTTC. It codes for CATSRDREAGETQYF.

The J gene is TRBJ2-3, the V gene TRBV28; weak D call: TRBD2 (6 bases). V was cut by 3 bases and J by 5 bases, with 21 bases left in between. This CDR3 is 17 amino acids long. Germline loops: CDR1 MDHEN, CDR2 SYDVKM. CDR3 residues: CASSFEDYSKNEDTQYF. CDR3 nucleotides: TGTGCCAGCAGTTTCGAGGACTATTCCAAAAATGAAGATACGCAGTATTTT.

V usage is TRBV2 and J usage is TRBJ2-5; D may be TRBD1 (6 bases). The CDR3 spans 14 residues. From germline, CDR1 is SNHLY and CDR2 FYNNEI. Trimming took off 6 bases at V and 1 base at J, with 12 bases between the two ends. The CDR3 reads CASSAQGSQETQYF. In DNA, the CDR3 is TGTGCCAGCAGCGCACAGGGTTCCCAAGAGACCCAGTACTTC.

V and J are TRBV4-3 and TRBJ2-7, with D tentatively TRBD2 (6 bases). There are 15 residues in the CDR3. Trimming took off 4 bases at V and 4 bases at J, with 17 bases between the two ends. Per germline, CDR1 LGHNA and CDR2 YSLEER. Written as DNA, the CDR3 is TGCGCCAGCAGCCCCCTTGTGGCAGGGAGGTACGAGCAGTACTTC. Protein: CASSPLVAGRYEQYF.

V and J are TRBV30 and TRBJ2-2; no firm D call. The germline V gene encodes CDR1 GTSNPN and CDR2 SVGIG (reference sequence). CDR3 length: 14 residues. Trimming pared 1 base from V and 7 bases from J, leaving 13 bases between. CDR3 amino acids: CAWSGISLVGELFF. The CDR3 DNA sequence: TGTGCCTGGAGTGGGATTAGCTTGGTCGGGGAGCTGTTTTTT.

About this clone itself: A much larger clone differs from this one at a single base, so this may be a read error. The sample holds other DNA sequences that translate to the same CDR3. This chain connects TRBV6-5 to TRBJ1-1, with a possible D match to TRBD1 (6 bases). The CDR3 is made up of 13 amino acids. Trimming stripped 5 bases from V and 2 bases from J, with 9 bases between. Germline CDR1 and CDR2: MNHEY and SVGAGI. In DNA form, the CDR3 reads TGTGCCAGCAGTCGGACAGAAAACACTGAAGCTTTCTTT. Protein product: CASSRTENTEAFF.

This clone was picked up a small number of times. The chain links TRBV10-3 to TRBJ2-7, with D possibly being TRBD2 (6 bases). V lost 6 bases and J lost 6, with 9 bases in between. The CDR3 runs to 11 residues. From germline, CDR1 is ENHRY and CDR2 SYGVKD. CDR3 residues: CAIREGSEQYF. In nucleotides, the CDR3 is TGTGCCATCAGGGAGGGCTCCGAGCAGTACTTC.

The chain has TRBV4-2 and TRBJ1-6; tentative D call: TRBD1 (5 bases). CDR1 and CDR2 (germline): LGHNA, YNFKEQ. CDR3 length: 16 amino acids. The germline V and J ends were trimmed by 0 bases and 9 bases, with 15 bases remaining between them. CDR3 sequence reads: CASSQDYKGIASPLHF. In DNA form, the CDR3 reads TGTGCCAGCAGCCAAGATTATAAGGGGATCGCTTCACCCCTCCACTTT.

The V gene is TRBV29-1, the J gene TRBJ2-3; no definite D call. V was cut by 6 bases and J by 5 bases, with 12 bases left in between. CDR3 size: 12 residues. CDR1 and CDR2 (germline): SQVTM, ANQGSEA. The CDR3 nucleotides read TGCAGCGTAGTTGCTGTTTTAGATACGCAGTATTTT. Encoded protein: CSVVAVLDTQYF.

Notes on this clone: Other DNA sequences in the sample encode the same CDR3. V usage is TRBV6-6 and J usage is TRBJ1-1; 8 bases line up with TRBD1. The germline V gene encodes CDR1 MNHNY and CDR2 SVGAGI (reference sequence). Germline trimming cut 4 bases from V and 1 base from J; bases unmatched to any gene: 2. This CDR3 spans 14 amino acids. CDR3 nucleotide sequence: TGTGCCAGCAGTTCGACAGGGGAGAACACTGAAGCTTTCTTT. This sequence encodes CASSSTGENTEAFF.

The chain's CDR3 is CASSLLRLGQFF. In DNA form, the CDR3 reads TGTGCCAGCAGTTTACTCCGGTTAGGGCAGTTCTTC. This sequence joins TRBV28 and TRBJ2-1; D unclear. This CDR3 spans 12 amino acids. Germline lookup yields CDR1 MDHEN and CDR2 SYDVKM. Trimming left V 2 bases short and J 12 bases short, with 11 bases between.

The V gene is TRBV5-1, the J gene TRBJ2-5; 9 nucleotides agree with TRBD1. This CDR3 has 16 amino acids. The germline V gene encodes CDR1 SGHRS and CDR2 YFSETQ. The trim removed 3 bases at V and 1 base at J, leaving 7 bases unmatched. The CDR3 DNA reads TGCGCCAGCAGCTGGGGGACAGGGTCGTTCCAAGAGACCCAGTACTTC. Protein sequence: CASSWGTGSFQETQYF.

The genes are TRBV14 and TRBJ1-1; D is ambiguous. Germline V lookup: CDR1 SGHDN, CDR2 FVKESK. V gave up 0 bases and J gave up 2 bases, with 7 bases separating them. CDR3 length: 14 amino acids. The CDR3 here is CASSQDRYNTEAFF. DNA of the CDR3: TGTGCCAGCAGCCAAGATAGGTATAACACTGAAGCTTTCTTT.

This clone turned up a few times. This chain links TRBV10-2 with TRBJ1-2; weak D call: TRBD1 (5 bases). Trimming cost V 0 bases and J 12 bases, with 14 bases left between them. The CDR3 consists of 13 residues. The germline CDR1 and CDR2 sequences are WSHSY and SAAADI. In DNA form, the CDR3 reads TGCGCCAGCAGTGAGTCTTCAGGGCGAGGGGACACCTTC. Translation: CASSESSGRGDTF.

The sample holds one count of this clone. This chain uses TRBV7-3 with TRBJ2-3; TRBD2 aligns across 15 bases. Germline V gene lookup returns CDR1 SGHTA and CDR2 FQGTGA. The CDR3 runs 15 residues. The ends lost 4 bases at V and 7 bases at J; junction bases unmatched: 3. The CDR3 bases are TGTGCCAGCAGCTGGACTAGCGGGGGGGCAAATACGCAGTATTTT. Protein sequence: CASSWTSGGANTQYF. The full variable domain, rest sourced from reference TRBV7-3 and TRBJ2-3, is GAGVSQTPSNKVTEKGKYVELRCDPISGHTALYWYRQSLGQGPEFLIYFQGTGAADDSGLPNDRFFAVRPEGSVSTLKIQRTERGDSAVYLCASSWTSGGANTQYFGPGTRLTVL.